This TCR beta chain originates from a study of CD8+CD57+ T cells in acquired aplastic anemia (dated by TCRdb to between 2018 and 2020). Some background on the complete study: A mean of approximately 2.9 ug of DNA, ranging from about 0.17 to 30 ug, was extracted from sorted CD4+ and CD8+ cells. CD8+CD57+ expansion was defined as a frequency above the mean frequency observed in healthy subjects.

General study outcomes and caveats: Around 27 CD8+ CDR3 sequences were shared between patients and controls but appeared highly expressed in patients and within their immunodominant clones. No significant difference in CD8+ Simpson's diversity was found between patients and healthy controls (P=0.060).

Profiling of TCR beta VDJ combinations and CDR3 sequences used genomic DNA as the template. An Illumina HiSeq 2000 was the platform used for TCR repertoire sequencing. Per the source publication's procedure: Repertoires were assessed using TRBV/TRBJ rearrangement plots, CDR3 size and DJ length profiles, and Simpson's diversity index. Whichever DNA sequence was most abundant in the deep sequencing data was defined as the immunodominant clone. CDR3 amino acid sequences were screened for sharing across subjects and compared with published repertoires and the VDJdb database. TCRdb reworked the public reads: Q25 trimming with fastp, MiXCR clone assembly, productive beta chains retained. Each entry merges the rows of one CDR3 protein and shows their most common DNA and genes. These V and J calls originate from TCRdb's pipeline instead of the authors' own analysis. A total of under 250,000 distinct CDR3 sequences appear in this sample, 65% of them only once. Roughly three fifths of the sample goes to the ten largest clones.

The patients picked for sequencing were ones in whom flow cytometry had shown an expansion of CD8+CD57+ cells. Every patient had severe acquired aplastic anemia, diagnosed using the International Study of Aplastic Anemia and Agranulocytosis and Camitta criteria. No patient had received any therapy when blood was sampled. TCR repertoires of sorted CD4+ and CD8+ blood T cells from severe aplastic anemia patients and healthy subjects were deep-sequenced in the study. In the USA, patient enrollment took place under clinicaltrials.gov protocols 00001620, 01623167, 00001397, 00071045, 00081523 and 00961064. Ficoll-Paque density gradient centrifugation was used to isolate peripheral blood mononuclear cells. Before DNA extraction, CD4+ and CD8+ T cells were sorted with FACS or magnetic beads. There are a few counts of this clonotype. This receptor's antigen is unknown. Nothing much larger sits one base from this clone, and base qualities are not available.

From cysteine to phenylalanine, the CDR3 is 16 amino acids long. The DNA shown is the 48-base CDR3, in frame from base 1. Based on the germline V gene, the CDR1 and CDR2 sequences are MGHDK and SYGVNS. V loses 0 bases of germline sequence and J loses 3 bases, and the interval between the two ends is 14 bases. This clonotype was sampled from a human donor with aplastic anemia. The sequence joins TRBV25-1 to TRBJ1-1, and TRBD1 may be the D gene, going by 5 matching bases. The sequencing input was sorted CD4+, CD8+, or CD8+CD57+ T cells (not recorded which) from PBMCs. The nucleotide sequence is TGTGCCAGCAGTGAATATCGGGCCGGGACGTACACTGAAGCTTTCTTT. Its protein reads: CASSEYRAGTYTEAFF.